This entry features one T cell receptor (beta chain) sequence. What it binds is unknown. Profiling relied on immunoSEQ multiplex PCR, and the TCRdb table lists in-frame clones only, not all of them. This table holds roughly 2,300,000 clones, 85% to 95% found once. This sample is drawn from a study of shared clonotypes between healthy human individuals. Findings of the study overall: An effect of sequencing depth on clonotype sharing among donors was expected. It was only blood that was sampled, and tissue repertoires likely differ. Larger richness was generally estimated for naive than memory subsets.

HIV-negative, healthy adults without recent acute infections or vaccinations were the donors. Germline assignment: CDR1 SQVTM and CDR2 ANQGSEA. Deletions cut 6 bases from V and 4 bases from J, with 19 bases between. The CDR3 is 14 residues long. The receptor was derived from a man in his late teens or twenties in good health. Some clones in this sample may be carry-over from other donors' samples. Material for sequencing was naive CD4+ T cells from PBMCs. Noted subset: CD45RA+ positively selected. This rearrangement joins TRBV29-1 to TRBJ2-7; a possible D gene is TRBD1 (5 bases). CDR3 residues: CSVIRGSTVYEQYF. The CDR3 DNA reads TGCAGCGTAATAAGGGGATCAACTGTATACGAGCAGTACTTC.